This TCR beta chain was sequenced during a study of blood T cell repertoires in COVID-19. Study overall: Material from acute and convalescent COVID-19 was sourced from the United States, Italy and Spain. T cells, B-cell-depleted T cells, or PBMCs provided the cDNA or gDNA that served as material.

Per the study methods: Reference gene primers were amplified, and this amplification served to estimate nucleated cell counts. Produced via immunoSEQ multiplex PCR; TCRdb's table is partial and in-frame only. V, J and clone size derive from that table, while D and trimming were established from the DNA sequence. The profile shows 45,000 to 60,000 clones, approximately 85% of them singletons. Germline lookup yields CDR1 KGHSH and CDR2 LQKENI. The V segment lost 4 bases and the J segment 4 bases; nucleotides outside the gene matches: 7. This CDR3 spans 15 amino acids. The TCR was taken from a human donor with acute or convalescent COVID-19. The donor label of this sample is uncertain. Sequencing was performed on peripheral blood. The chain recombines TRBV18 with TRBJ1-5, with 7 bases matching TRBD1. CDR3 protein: CASSLQGQPNQPQHF. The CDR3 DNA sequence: TGTGCCAGCTCACTCCAGGGACAGCCTAATCAGCCCCAGCATTTT. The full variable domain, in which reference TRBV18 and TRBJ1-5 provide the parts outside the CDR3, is NAGVMQNPRHLVRRRGQEARLRCSPMKGHSHVYWYRQLPEEGLKFMVYLQKENIIDESGMPKERFSAEFPKEGPSILRIQQVVRGDSAAYFCASSLQGQPNQPQHFGDGTRLSIL.